This TCR beta chain was recovered during a study of shared clonotypes between healthy human individuals. The overall study: A few men and two women, aged 18 to 49, were donors.

Germline V lookup: CDR1 SGHTS, CDR2 YDEGEE. Trimming at V came to 4 bases and at J to 11 bases, leaving 19 bases not matched to a gene. The CDR3 length is 17 residues. PCR replicates from unsorted PBMC used 250 to 300 ng DNA, and this amount was about 33,000 T cell genomes. Assay: immunoSEQ multiplex PCR; the TCRdb copy retains only in-frame clones and omits some. The sample lists more than 450,000 clones; 60% to 85% were seen once. J is TRBJ1-5 and V is TRBV5-8, with TRBD1 matching 9 bases. This TCR was recovered from a woman between 40 and 50 years old in good health. Some clones in this sample may be carry-over from other donors' samples. Material for sequencing was PBMCs. The CDR3 region has the DNA TGTGCCAGCAGCGCCGGAAAGAGACAGGGGGGGGATTTGGCCCAGCATTTT. The encoded protein is CASSAGKRQGGDLAQHF.